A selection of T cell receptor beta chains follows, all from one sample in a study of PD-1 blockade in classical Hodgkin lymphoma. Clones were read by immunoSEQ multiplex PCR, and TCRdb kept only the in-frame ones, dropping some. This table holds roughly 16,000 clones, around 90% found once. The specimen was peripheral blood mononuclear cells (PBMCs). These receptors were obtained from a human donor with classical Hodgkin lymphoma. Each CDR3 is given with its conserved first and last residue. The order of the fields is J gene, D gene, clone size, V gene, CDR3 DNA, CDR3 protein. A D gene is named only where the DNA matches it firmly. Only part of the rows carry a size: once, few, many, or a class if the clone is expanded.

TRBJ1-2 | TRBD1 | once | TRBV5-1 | TGCGCCAGCAGCCGCGACAGGGGGCGCGACTATGGCTACACCTTC | CASSRDRGRDYGYTF
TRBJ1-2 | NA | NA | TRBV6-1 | TGTGCCAGCAGCTACCGGGACACCGACTATGGCTACACCTTC | CASSYRDTDYGYTF
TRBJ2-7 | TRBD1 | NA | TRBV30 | TGTGCCTGGAGTCCGACAGGGGGTAGCGAGCAGTACTTC | CAWSPTGGSEQYF
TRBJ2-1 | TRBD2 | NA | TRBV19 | TGTGCCAGTAGTAGTCCAATAGCGGGAGCCCCCCTCGAGCAGTTCTTC | CASSSPIAGAPLEQFF
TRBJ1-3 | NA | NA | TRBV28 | TGTGCCAGCAGTTTACCCCGGGGTGGAAACACCATATATTTT | CASSLPRGGNTIYF
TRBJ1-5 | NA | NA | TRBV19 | TGTGCCAGTAGTATCCGGTATCCCTATCAGCCCCAGCATTTT | CASSIRYPYQPQHF
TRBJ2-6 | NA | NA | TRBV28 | TGTGCCAGCAGTTTGGGGGGCCCTGGGGCCAACGTCCTGACTTTC | CASSLGGPGANVLTF
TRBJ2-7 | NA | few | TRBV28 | TGTGCCAGCAGTTTATGGCAGTACGAGCAGTACTTC | CASSLWQYEQYF
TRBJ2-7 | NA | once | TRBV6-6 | TGTGCCAGCAGCGGGACATCTCGCGAGCAGTACTTC | CASSGTSREQYF
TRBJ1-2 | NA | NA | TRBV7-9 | TGTGCCAGTAGCAACCAGGCCGGAGCGGCCTCGAGGCCCTATGGCTACACCTTC | CASSNQAGAASRPYGYTF
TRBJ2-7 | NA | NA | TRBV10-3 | TGTGCCATCAGTGAGGCCGGAGGGGAGCAGTACTTC | CAISEAGGEQYF
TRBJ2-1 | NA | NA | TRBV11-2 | TGTGCCAGCAGCCTCAGATGGGAGTTTGGGTTCAATGAGCAGTTCTTC | CASSLRWEFGFNEQFF
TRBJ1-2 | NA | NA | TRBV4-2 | TGTGCCAGCAGCCTGCTAGGCAGCAGCTATGGCTACACCTTC | CASSLLGSSYGYTF
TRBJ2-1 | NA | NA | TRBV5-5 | TGTGCCAGCAGCTCGAGGCACAGCAATGAGCAGTTCTTC | CASSSRHSNEQFF
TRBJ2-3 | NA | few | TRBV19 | TGTGCCAGTATGTCAGTCCATAGCACAGATACGCAGTATTTT | CASMSVHSTDTQYF
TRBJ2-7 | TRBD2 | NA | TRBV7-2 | TGTGCCAGCAGCTGGACTAGCGGCTCCTACGAGCAGTACTTC | CASSWTSGSYEQYF
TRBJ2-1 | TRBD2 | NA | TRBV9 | TGTGCCAGCAGCTTGAGACTAGCGGGGCCCCATGAGCAGTTCTTC | CASSLRLAGPHEQFF
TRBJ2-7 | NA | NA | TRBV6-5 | TGTGCCAGCACCGAGGGTAGCGGACTCTACGAGCAGTACTTC | CASTEGSGLYEQYF
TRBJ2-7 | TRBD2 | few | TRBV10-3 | TGTGCCATCAGTGAGCCCATCTCCGGGACTAGCAATTGGGAGTACTTC | CAISEPISGTSNWEYF
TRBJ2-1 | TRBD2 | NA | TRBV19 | TGTGCCAGTAGTATAGGACTAGCGGACTCCTACAATGAGCAGTTCTTC | CASSIGLADSYNEQFF
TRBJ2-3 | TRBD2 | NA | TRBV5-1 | TGCGCCAGCAGCTTCAGCGGGAGTCCAGAAGATACGCAGTATTTT | CASSFSGSPEDTQYF
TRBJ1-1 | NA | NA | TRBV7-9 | TGTGCCAACAGCTTAGCGTTGGGGACTGAAGCTTTCTTT | CANSLALGTEAFF
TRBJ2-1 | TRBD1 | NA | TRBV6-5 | TGTGCCAGCAGTTACTCGCGGACAGGCGTTACCAATGAGCAGTTCTTC | CASSYSRTGVTNEQFF
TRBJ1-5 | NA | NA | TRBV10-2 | TGCGCCAGCAGTACCGACAGGACTTATAGCAATCAGCCCCAGCATTTT | CASSTDRTYSNQPQHF
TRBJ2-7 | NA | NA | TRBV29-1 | TGCAGCGTTGGGGGGACACCCTACGAGCAGTACTTC | CSVGGTPYEQYF
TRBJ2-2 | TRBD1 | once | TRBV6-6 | TGTGCCAGCAGTTACAGACAGGGCGCGGCCGGGGAGCTGTTTTTT | CASSYRQGAAGELFF
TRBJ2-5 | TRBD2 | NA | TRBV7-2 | TGTGCCAGCAGCTTCCGGGGCCCTGGCGGGAGGGAAGGAGAGACCCAGTACTTC | CASSFRGPGGREGETQYF
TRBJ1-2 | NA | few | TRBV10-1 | TGCGCCAGCAGTAGGGACCTCTATGGCTACACCTTC | CASSRDLYGYTF
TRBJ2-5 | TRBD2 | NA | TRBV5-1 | TGCGCCAGCAGCTTGGAGGCAGGGAGGGTCGAGACCCAGTACTTC | CASSLEAGRVETQYF
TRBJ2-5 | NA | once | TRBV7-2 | TGTGCCAGCAGCTTAACCCGCGGGGATGGCCAGTACTTC | CASSLTRGDGQYF
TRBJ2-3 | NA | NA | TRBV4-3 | TGCGCCAGCAGCCAAGAAGGAAAGGGGGTCTCTACCACAGATACGCAGTATTTT | CASSQEGKGVSTTDTQYF
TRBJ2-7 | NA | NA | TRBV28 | TGTGCCAGCAGTTTAAGGAGCTACGAGCAGTACTTC | CASSLRSYEQYF
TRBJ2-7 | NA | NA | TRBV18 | TGTGCCAGCTCACCACAGGAGCAGCACTCCTACGAGCAGTACTTC | CASSPQEQHSYEQYF
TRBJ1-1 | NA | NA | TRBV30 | TGTGCCTGGAGTGCCCCAGCGGGGACGGCGAACACTGAAGCTTTCTTT | CAWSAPAGTANTEAFF
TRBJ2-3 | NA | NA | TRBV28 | TGTGCCAGCAGTTTAGTAGGGAGCGGGACAGATACGCAGTATTTT | CASSLVGSGTDTQYF
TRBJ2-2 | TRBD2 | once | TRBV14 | TGTGCCAGCAGCCTCTCACGGGGGGCCGGGGAGCTGTTTTTT | CASSLSRGAGELFF
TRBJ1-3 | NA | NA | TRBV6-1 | TGTGCCAGCAGTGAATACTTTGACAACCCAAATGGAAACACCATATATTTT | CASSEYFDNPNGNTIYF
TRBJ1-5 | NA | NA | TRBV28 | TGTGCCAGCACGCCCGGAGGGACCAATCAGCCCCAGCATTTT | CASTPGGTNQPQHF
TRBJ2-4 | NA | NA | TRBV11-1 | TGTGCCAGCAGCTTAGGTGAAATGGGGATTCAGTACTTC | CASSLGEMGIQYF
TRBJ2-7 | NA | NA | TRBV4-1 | TGCGCCAGCAGCCAAGCCCTGAATGGGGGACTGTACGAGCAGTACTTC | CASSQALNGGLYEQYF
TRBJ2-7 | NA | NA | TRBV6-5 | TGTGCCAGCAGTTACGGTTTGGGTGAGCAGTACTTC | CASSYGLGEQYF
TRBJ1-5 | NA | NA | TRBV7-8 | TGTGCCAGCAGCTTAGCTAGGGGGGATAGCAATCAGCCCCAGCATTTT | CASSLARGDSNQPQHF
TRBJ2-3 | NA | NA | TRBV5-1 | TGCGCCAGCAGCTCGGGACTCGCCTCTAGCACAGATACGCAGTATTTT | CASSSGLASSTDTQYF
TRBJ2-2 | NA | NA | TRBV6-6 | TGTGTCCACGGCGGGACCGGGAACACCGGGGAGCTGTTTTTT | CVHGGTGNTGELFF
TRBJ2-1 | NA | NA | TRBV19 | TGTGCCAGTAGACCCACAGGGTACAATGAGCAGTTCTTC | CASRPTGYNEQFF
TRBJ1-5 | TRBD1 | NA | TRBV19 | TGTGCCAGTAGTATGGAAACAGGGGTTCAGCCCCAGCATTTT | CASSMETGVQPQHF
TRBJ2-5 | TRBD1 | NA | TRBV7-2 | TGTGCCAGCACCCAAGGGGGCGGAGAGACCCAGTACTTC | CASTQGGGETQYF
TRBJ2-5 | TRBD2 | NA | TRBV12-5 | TGTGCTAGTGGTCTTAGCGGGTCGGAGACCCAGTACTTC | CASGLSGSETQYF
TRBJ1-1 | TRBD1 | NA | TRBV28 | TGTGCCAGCAGTCGTGGGGACAGGGGATTAGCTGAAGCTTTCTTT | CASSRGDRGLAEAFF
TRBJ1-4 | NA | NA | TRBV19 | TGTGCCAGTAGTATCGGGACCCGCCCTAATGAAAAACTGTTTTTT | CASSIGTRPNEKLFF
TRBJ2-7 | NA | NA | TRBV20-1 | TGCAGTGCTGGACAGTACGAGCAGTACTTC | CSAGQYEQYF
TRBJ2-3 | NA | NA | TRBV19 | TGTGCCAGTAGTCCTACCGCAAGTGGCGGATTTTCGGATACGCAGTATTTT | CASSPTASGGFSDTQYF
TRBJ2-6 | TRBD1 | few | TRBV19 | TGTGCCAGTAGGGGACAGGGAGGAGGGGCCAACGTCCTGACTTTC | CASRGQGGGANVLTF
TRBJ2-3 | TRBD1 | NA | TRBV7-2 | TGTGCCAGCAGCCCTCGGACAGGGGGTTTGAAAGATACGCAGTATTTT | CASSPRTGGLKDTQYF
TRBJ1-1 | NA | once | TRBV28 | TGTGCCACACGGGGTGCCCGACGCATGAACACTGAAGCTTTCTTT | CATRGARRMNTEAFF